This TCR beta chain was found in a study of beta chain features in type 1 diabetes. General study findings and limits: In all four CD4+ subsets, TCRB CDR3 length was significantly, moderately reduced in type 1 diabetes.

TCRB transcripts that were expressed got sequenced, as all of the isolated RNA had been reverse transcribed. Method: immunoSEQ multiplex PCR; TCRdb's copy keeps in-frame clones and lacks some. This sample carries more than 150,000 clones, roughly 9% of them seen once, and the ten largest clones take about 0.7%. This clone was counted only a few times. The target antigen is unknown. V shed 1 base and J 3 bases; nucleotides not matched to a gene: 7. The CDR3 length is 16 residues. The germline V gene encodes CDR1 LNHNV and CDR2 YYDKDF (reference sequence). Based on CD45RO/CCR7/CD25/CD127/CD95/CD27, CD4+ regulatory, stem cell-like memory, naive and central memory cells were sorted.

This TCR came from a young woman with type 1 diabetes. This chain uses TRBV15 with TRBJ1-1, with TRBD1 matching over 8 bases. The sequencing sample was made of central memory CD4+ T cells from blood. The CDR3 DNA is TGTGCCACCAGCAGAGGTGGAACAGGGGGGGACACTGAAGCTTTCTTT. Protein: CATSRGGTGGDTEAFF.